This T cell receptor (beta chain) is from a study of shared clonotypes between healthy human individuals. Overall study: Three plates each covered CD4 naive and memory; CD8 naive two, CD8 memory one.

Germline assignment: CDR1 SGDLS and CDR2 YYNGEE. The CDR3 runs 14 residues. V was clipped by 0 bases and J by 1 base, with 8 bases between them. Libraries were prepared by immunoSEQ multiplex PCR; TCRdb keeps only in-frame clonotypes and omits some of them. The sample yields over 2,000,000 clones, around 93% seen once. The naive CD8 fraction comprised CD45RO-negative cells positively selected for CCR7 and excluded terminally differentiated effector memory CD45RA+ cells. Donation came from healthy HIV-negative adults that had no recent acute infections or vaccinations. Comments on this clone: Other DNA sequences in the sample encode the same CDR3.

This chain links TRBV9 with TRBJ2-7; the D is unclear. The TCR comes from a man aged 18 to 30 in good health. Some clones in this sample may be carry-over from other donors' samples. Sequencing was done on a sample of naive CD8+ T cells from PBMCs. CDR3 in amino acids: CASSVGGFSYEQYF. The CDR3 DNA sequence: TGTGCCAGCAGCGTAGGTGGTTTTTCCTACGAGCAGTACTTC.